This T cell receptor beta chain was profiled in a study of shared clonotypes between healthy human individuals (dated by TCRdb to about 2020). Study-wide context: A few men and a couple of women, aged 18 to 49 years, made up the cohort. For each donor, CD4 naive and CD4 memory were each run on three plates, CD8 naive on two plates, and CD8 memory on one plate. The study deeply sequenced blood TCR repertoires of about five healthy adults to estimate repertoire size and the extent of clonotype sharing between individuals. Leukapheresis yielded between about 0.85 and 9.5 billion PBMCs per donor. To increase sequencing depth and limit assay-specific biases, TCR repertoire library preparation and sequencing were carried out by different laboratories using diverse techniques. Broader findings and caveats from the paper: Naive subsets generally had larger estimated clonotype richness than memory subsets did. Even with the large sequencing depth, rarefaction of the sorted-subset datasets indicated that sequencing was incomplete. Across a few donors, approximately 5% of naive CD4, approximately 3.6% of naive CD8, about 2% of memory CD4, and under 0.45% of memory CD8 clonotypes were shared. Pairwise subsampling led to the expectation that sequencing depth would affect the degree of clonotype sharing among donors. Sampling was restricted to blood, and TCR repertoires in tissues likely differ from the TCR repertoires found in blood. Compared with non-shared clonotypes, the clonotypes found in all four sorted-subset donors had higher generation probabilities. Because the study included a small number of donors, the genetic and exposure-history diversity represented was limited.

TCR CDR3 regions were amplified from genomic DNA by multiplex PCR using the deep immunoSEQ assay. Extracted genomic DNA from each cell subset was spread evenly across all wells of several immunoSEQ 96-well plates, with each plate serving as a replicate. For sorted subsets, approximately 190 ng of genomic DNA, equivalent to 25,000 to 35,000 T cell genomes, went into each replicate PCR. Purified libraries were measured with a Qubit 3.0 fluorometer, size-checked on a Bioanalyzer 2100, and measured again with the KAPA Library Quantification kit. Every immunoSEQ 96-well plate was sequenced on a dedicated single-read 150-cycle Illumina NextSeq 550 flow cell. For the original study's pipeline: Because the immunoSEQ output held only junctional sequences and lacked quality scores, the filtering could not match the filtering applied to full-length reads. Sequences were annotated with PyIR, a Python wrapper for IgBLAST v1.9, and V/J genes and CDR3 were assigned using IMGT germline references. Reads were filtered out if the reads had weak V/J assignments (E-value above 1e-6), no CDR3, stop codons, out-of-frame junctions, or ambiguous translated residues. A V3J clonotype was defined by an identical inferred V gene, J gene, and CDR3 amino acid sequence. The percentage overlap between two repertoires was calculated by dividing the number of shared unique clonotypes by the size of the smaller repertoire. Richness of each repertoire was evaluated using RTK rarefaction, the Chao1 estimator, and Recon v2.1 estimates of unobserved clonotypes. Generation probabilities were computed with OLGA for all TCRbeta clonotypes obtained by the gDNA method from a handful of donors. TCRdb holds this immuneACCESS table with in-frame rearrangements only. Some clones are missing; in checked studies, unresolved V genes explain under half, and the rest has no known cause. That table supplies the V and J calls and clone size; D and trimming were determined from the DNA. The sample includes roughly 1.5 million clones, with 98% observed a single time. The ten largest clonotypes hold less than 0.55% of the sample.

Counted from cysteine to phenylalanine, this CDR3 has 15 amino acids. Kept here is only the CDR3 DNA, which spans 45 bases and is read in frame from base 1. Based on the germline V gene, the CDR1 and CDR2 sequences are MDHEN and SYDVKM. V loses 4 bases, J loses 5 bases, and the germline ends lie 15 bases apart. Healthy HIV-negative adults with no recently reported acute infections or vaccinations were included as donors. Only Caucasian adults living in Nashville, Tennessee, USA were represented among the donors. CD4+ T cells were enriched by magnetic negative selection, after which naive cells were positively selected on CD45RA and the negative fraction was taken as the memory subset. Blood was collected by leukapheresis, and PBMCs were isolated by Ficoll-Histopaque density gradient centrifugation and then cryopreserved in liquid nitrogen vapor phase. Purity and quantity of every magnetically sorted T cell population were checked by analytical flow cytometry. Genomic DNA was isolated from each sorted fraction and quantified by UV absorbance on a Nanodrop 2000c.

Note on this clone: The clone's antigen remains unknown. No qualities accompany the bases; no much larger clone lies one base away.

The V and J segments used are TRBV28 and TRBJ1-5; the D gene is possibly TRBD1, with 6 bases matching. The receptor was derived from a man aged 30-40 years in good health. Specimen: naive CD4+ T cells sorted from blood. The label giving this sample's cell subset or site can be read as: CD45RA+ positively selected. The CDR3 region: CASSSSTGRDQPQHF. The sequenced DNA: TGTGCCAGCAGTTCTAGTACAGGGAGAGATCAGCCCCAGCATTTT. The variable domain in full, with residues beyond the CDR3 obtained from the reference TRBV28 and TRBJ1-5 genes, is DVKVTQSSRYLVKRTGEKVFLECVQDMDHENMFWYRQDPGLGLRLIYFSYDVKMKEKGDIPEGYSVSREKKERFSLILESASTNQTSMYLCASSSSTGRDQPQHFGDGTRLSIL.